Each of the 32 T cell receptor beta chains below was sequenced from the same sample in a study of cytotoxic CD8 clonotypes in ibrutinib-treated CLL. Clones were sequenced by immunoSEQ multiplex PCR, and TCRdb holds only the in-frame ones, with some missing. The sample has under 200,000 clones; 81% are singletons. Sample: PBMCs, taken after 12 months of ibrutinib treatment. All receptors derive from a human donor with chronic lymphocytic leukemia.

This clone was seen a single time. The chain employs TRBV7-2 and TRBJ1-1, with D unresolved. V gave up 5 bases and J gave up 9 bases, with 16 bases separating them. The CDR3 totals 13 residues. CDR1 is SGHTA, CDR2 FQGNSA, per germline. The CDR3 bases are TGTGCCAGCAGCCGTACAGAGAAACAAAAAGCTTTCTTT. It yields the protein CASSRTEKQKAFF. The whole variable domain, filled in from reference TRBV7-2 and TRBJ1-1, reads GAGVSQSPSNKVTEKGKDVELRCDPISGHTALYWYRQSLGQGLEFLIYFQGNSAPDKSGLPSDRFSAERTGGSVSTLTIQRTQQEDSAVYLCASSRTEKQKAFFGQGTRLTVV.

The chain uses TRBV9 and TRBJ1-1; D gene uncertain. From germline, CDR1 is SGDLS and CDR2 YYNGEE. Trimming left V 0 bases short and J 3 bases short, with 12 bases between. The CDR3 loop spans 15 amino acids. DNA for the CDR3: TGTGCCAGCAGCGTAGGCCCTACGGCAGACACTGAAGCTTTCTTT. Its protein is CASSVGPTADTEAFF.

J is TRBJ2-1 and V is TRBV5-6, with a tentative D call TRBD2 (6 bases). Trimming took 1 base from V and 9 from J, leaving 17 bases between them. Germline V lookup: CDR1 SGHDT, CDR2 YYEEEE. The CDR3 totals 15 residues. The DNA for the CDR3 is TGTGCCAGCAGCTTGCGGGGTAGCGGCACTGGTGAGCAGTTCTTC. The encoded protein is CASSLRGSGTGEQFF.

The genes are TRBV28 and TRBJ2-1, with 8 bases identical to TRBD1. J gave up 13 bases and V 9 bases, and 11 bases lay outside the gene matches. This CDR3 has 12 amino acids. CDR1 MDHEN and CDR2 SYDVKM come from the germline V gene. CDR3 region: CASPTDRVEQFF. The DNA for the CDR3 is TGTGCCAGTCCTACGGACAGGGTCGAACAGTTCTTC.

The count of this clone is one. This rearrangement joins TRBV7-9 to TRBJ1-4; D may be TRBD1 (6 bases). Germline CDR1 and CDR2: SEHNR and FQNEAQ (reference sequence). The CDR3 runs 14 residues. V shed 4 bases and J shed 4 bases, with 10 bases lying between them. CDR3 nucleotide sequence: TGTGCCAGCAGCTCACAGGGACTTAATGAAAAACTGTTTTTT. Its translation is CASSSQGLNEKLFF.

CDR3 sequence (DNA): TGTGCCACCAGCAGAGATTTGGGGGACAGGATTCTAAGGGCCTACGAGCAGTACTTC. Translating it yields CATSRDLGDRILRAYEQYF. This chain connects TRBV15 to TRBJ2-7; 8 bases align to TRBD1. The J segment lost 2 bases and the V segment lost 0 bases, leaving 15 bases of the junction unmatched. There are 19 residues in the CDR3. Germline values: CDR1 LNHNV, CDR2 YYDKDF (reference sequence). Full variable domain (missing parts from reference TRBV15 and TRBJ2-7): DAMVIQNPRYQVTQFGKPVTLSCSQTLNHNVMYWYQQKSSQAPKLLFHYYDKDFNNEADTPDNFQSRRPNTSFCFLDIRSPGLGDTAMYLCATSRDLGDRILRAYEQYFGPGTRLTVT.

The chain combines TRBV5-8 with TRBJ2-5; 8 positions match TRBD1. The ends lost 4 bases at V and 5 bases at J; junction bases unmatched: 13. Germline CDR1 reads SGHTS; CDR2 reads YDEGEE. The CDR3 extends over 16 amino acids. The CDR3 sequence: CASSITGQVNLETQYF. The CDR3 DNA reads TGTGCCAGCAGCATAACGGGACAGGTCAACCTGGAGACCCAGTACTTC.

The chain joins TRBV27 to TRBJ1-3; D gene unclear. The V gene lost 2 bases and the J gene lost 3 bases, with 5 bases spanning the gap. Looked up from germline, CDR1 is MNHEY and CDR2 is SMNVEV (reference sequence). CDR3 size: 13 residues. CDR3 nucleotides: TGTGCCAGCAGTTTAAACGGTGGAAACACCATATATTTT. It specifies CASSLNGGNTIYF.

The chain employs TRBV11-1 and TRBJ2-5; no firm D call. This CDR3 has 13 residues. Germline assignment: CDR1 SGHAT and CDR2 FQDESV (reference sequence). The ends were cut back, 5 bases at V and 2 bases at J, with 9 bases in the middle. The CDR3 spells CASSPRSQETQYF. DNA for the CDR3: TGTGCCAGCAGCCCTCGGTCTCAAGAGACCCAGTACTTC.

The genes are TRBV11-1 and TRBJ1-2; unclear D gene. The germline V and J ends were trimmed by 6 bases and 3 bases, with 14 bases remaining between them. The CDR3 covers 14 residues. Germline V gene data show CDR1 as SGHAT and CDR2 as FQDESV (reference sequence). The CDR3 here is CASSRAGYDYGYTF. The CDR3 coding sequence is TGTGCCAGCAGTCGTGCGGGGTATGACTATGGCTACACCTTC. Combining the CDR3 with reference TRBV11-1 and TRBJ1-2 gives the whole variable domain EAEVAQSPRYKITEKSQAVAFWCDPISGHATLYWYRQILGQGPELLVQFQDESVVDDSQLPKDRFSAERLKGVDSTLKIQPAELGDSAMYLCASSRAGYDYGYTFGSGTRLTVV.

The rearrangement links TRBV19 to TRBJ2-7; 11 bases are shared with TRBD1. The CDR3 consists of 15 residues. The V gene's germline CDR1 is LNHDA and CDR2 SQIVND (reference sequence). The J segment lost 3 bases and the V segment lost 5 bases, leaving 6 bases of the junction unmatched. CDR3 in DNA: TGTGCCAGTAGTGTGGGACAGGGGGGGATCTACGAGCAGTACTTC. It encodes CASSVGQGGIYEQYF.

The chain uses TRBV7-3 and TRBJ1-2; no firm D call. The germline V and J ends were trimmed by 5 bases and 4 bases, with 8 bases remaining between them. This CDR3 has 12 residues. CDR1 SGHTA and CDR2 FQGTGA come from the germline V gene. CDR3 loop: CASSPLSYGYTF. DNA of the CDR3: TGTGCCAGCAGCCCTCTAAGCTATGGCTACACCTTC.

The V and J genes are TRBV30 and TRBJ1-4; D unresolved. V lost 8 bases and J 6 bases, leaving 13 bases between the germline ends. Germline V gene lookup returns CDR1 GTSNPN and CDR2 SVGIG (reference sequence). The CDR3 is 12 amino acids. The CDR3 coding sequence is TGTGCCCTCGAACGGGCGGATGAAAAACTGTTTTTT. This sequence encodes CALERADEKLFF.

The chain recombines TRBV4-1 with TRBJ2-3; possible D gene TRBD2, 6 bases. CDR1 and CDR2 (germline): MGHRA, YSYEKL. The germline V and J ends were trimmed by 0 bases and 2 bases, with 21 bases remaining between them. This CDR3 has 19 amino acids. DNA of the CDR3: TGCGCCAGCAGCCAAGATTTCACCCCGGGAGCTAGCGCCACAGATACGCAGTATTTT. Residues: CASSQDFTPGASATDTQYF.

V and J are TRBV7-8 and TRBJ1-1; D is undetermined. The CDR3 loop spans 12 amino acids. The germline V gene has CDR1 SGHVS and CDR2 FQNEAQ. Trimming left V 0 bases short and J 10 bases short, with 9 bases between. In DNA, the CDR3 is TGTGCCAGCAGCTTAGCTCGCGGAGTAGCTTTCTTT. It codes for CASSLARGVAFF.

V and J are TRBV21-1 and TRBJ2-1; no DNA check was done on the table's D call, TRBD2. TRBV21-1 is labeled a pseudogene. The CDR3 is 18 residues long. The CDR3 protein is CASDNAASLQRSYNEQFF. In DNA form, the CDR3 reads TGTGCCAGCGATAACGCGGCGAGCTTACAACGCTCCTACAATGAGCAGTTCTTC.

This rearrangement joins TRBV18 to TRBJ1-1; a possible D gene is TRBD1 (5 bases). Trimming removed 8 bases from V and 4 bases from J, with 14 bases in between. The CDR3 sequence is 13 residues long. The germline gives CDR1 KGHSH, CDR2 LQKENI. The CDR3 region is CASTGGGTTEAFF. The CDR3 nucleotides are TGTGCCAGCACGGGTGGGGGTACCACTGAAGCTTTCTTT.

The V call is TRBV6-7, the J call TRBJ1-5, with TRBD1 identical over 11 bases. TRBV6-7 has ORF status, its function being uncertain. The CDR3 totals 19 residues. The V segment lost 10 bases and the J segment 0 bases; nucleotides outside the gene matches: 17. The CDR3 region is CAMPVLTGQGGCSNQPQHF. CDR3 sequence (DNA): TGTGCCATGCCTGTCTTGACGGGACAGGGGGGTTGTAGCAATCAGCCCCAGCATTTT.

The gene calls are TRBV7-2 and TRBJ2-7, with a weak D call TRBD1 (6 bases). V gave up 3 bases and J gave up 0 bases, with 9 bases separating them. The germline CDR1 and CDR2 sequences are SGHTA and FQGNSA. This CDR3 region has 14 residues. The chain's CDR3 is CASSFDRSSYEQYF. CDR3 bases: TGTGCCAGCAGCTTTGACAGGAGCTCCTACGAGCAGTACTTC.

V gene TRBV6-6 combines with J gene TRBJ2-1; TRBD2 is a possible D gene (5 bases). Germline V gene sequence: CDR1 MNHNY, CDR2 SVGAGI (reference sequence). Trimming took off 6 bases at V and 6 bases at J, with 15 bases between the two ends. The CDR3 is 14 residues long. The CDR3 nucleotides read TGTGCCAGCAGAGCCCAAGCGGTAGGCAATGAGCAGTTCTTC. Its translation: CASRAQAVGNEQFF.

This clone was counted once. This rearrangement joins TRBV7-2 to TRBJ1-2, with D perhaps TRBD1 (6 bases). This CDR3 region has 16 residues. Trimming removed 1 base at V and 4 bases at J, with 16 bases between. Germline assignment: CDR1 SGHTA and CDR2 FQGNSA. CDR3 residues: CASSLDPDRTSYGYTF. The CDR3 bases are TGTGCCAGCAGCTTAGATCCTGACAGGACCAGCTATGGCTACACCTTC.

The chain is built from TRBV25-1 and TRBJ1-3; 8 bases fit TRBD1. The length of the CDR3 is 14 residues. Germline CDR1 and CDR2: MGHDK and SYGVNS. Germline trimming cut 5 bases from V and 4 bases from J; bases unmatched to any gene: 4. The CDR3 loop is CASSFDRGGNTIYF. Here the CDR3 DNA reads TGTGCCAGCAGTTTCGACAGGGGAGGAAACACCATATATTTT.

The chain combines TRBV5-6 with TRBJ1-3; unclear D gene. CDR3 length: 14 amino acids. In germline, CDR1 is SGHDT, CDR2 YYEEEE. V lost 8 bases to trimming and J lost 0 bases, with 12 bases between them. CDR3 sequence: CASHEISSGNTIYF. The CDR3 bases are TGTGCCAGTCATGAGATTAGCTCTGGAAACACCATATATTTT. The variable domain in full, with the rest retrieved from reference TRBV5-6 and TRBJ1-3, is DAGVTQSPTHLIKTRGQQVTLRCSPKSGHDTVSWYQQALGQGPQFIFQYYEEEERQRGNFPDRFSGHQFPNYSSELNVNALLLGDSALYLCASHEISSGNTIYFGEGSWLTVV.

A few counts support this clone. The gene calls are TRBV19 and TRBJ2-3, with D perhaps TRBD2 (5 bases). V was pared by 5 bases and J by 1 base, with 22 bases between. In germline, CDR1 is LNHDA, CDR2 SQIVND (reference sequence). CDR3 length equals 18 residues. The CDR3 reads CASSLPIFERAGTDTQYF. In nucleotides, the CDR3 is TGTGCCAGTAGTTTACCAATCTTCGAGAGGGCGGGCACAGATACGCAGTATTTT. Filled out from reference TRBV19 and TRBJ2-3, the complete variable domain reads DGGITQSPKYLFRKEGQNVTLSCEQNLNHDAMYWYRQDPGQGLRLIYYSQIVNDFQKGDIAEGYSVSREKKESFPLTVTSAQKNPTAFYLCASSLPIFERAGTDTQYFGPGTRLTVL.

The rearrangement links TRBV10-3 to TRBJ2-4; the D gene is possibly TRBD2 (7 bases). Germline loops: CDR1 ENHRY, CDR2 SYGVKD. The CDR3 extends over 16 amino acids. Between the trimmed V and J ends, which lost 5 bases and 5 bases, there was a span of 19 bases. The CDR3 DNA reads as TGTGCCATCAGTAGGGAGGGGACTGGGGGCGAAAACATTCAGTACTTC. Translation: CAISREGTGGENIQYF.

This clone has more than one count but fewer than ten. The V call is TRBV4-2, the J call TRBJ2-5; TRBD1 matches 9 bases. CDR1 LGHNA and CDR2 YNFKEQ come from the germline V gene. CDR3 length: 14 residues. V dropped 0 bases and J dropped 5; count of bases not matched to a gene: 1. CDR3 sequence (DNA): TGTGCCAGCAGCCAAGAGACAGGGGGTGAGACCCAGTACTTC. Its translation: CASSQETGGETQYF.

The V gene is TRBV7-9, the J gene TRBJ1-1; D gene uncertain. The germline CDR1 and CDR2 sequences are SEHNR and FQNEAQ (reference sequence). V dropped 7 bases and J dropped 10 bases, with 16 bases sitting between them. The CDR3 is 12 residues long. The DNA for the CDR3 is TGTGCCAGCATCAATTCAGCGGGAGGAGCTTTCTTT. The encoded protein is CASINSAGGAFF. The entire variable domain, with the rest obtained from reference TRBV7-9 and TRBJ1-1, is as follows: DTGVSQNPRHKITKRGQNVTFRCDPISEHNRLYWYRQTLGQGPEFLTYFQNEAQLEKSRLLSDRFSAERPKGSFSTLEIQRTEQGDSAMYLCASINSAGGAFFGQGTRLTVV.

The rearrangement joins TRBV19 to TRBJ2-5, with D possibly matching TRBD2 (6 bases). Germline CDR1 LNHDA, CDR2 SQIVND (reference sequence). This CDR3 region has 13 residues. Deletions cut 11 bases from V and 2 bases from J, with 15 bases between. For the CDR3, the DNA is TGTGCCTCTAATGGAGGGTTTCAAGAGACCCAGTACTTC. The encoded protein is CASNGGFQETQYF.

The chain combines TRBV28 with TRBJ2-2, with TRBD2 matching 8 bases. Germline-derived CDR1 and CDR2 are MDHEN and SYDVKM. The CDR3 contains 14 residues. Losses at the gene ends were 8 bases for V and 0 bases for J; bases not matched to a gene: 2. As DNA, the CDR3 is TGTGCCAGCCGCGGGGGGACGAACACCGGGGAGCTGTTTTTT. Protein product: CASRGGTNTGELFF. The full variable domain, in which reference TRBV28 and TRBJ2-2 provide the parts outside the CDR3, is DVKVTQSSRYLVKRTGEKVFLECVQDMDHENMFWYRQDPGLGLRLIYFSYDVKMKEKGDIPEGYSVSREKKERFSLILESASTNQTSMYLCASRGGTNTGELFFGEGSRLTVL.

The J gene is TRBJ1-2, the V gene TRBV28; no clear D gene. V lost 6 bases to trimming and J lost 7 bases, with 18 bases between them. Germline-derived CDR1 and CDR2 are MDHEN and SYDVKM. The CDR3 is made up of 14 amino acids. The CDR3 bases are TGTGCCAGCAGCTCAGATCTGACCTTGGGTGGCTACACCTTC. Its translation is CASSSDLTLGGYTF.

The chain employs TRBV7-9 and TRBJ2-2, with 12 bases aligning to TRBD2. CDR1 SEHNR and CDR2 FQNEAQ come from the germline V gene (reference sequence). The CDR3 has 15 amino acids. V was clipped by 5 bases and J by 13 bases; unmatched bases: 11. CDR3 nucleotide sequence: TGTGCCAGCAGCCCTAGGACTAGCGGGGTTGCTAGGCTGTTTTTT. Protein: CASSPRTSGVARLFF.

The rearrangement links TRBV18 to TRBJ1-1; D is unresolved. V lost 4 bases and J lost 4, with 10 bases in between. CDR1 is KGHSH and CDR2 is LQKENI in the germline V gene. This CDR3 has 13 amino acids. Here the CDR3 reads CASSLGSGTEAFF. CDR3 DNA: TGTGCCAGCTCACTAGGATCTGGCACTGAAGCTTTCTTT.